This T cell receptor beta chain was identified in a study of T cells after yellow fever vaccination. Using its own MiXCR run on the 5' RACE reads, TCRdb lists one record per CDR3 protein. The profile shows about 260,000 distinct CDR3 sequences, 10% to 15% of them singletons. V shed 4 bases, J shed 8 bases, and the junction held 7 bases outside the gene matches. From germline, CDR1 is SGHVS and CDR2 FQNEAQ. The CDR3 extends over 13 amino acids. The sequencing used CD4+ T cells sorted from PBMCs, collected 45 days after the yellow fever booster vaccination. This clonotype originated in a man aged 25 to 45 who received the YFV17D yellow fever vaccine. V is TRBV7-8 and J is TRBJ1-2, with TRBD1 identical over 7 bases. The CDR3 DNA reads as TGTGCCAGCAGCTATCGACAGGGATCCGGCTACACCTTC. This sequence encodes CASSYRQGSGYTF.